The 23 T cell receptor beta chains reported below all come from one sample, sequenced in a study of T-cell memory formation after mild COVID-19. MiXCR was run by TCRdb on the 5' RACE reads, yielding one entry per CDR3 protein. The top ten hold approximately 12% of the sample, which has 350,000 or so distinct CDR3 sequences, roughly 21% seen once. Material for sequencing was PBMCs or a T cell subset sorted from them (not recorded which). These receptors were taken from an adult woman who had mild COVID-19 (a few samples of this study predate the infection). Cell type and time point are not known.

This clonotype was seen ten or more times. V gene TRBV29-1 combines with J gene TRBJ2-2, with a possible D match to TRBD1 (6 bases). Looked up from germline, CDR1 is SQVTM and CDR2 is ANQGSEA. V was clipped by 7 bases and J by 6 bases, with 15 bases between them. The CDR3 is 13 amino acids. For the CDR3, the DNA is TGCAGCGGCGGACAGAACTACGCCGGGGAGCTGTTTTTT. Translating it yields CSGGQNYAGELFF.

The J gene is TRBJ2-3, the V gene TRBV12-3 or TRBV12-4, with a possible D match to TRBD1 (6 bases). The CDR3 has 13 residues. The V and J ends lost 3 bases and 7 bases respectively, with 11 bases between them. The CDR3 region has the DNA TGTGCCAGCAGTTTTCCACAGGGAAATACGCAGTATTTT. Translation: CASSFPQGNTQYF.

There are many counts of this clonotype. This rearrangement joins TRBV18 to TRBJ1-1; D gene uncertain. The V gene's germline CDR1 is KGHSH and CDR2 LQKENI. Trimming took 2 bases from V and 1 from J, leaving 2 bases between them. The CDR3 totals 12 residues. This chain's CDR3 is CASSPRNTEAFF. Here the CDR3 DNA reads TGTGCCAGCTCACCAAGGAACACTGAAGCTTTCTTT.

The genes are TRBV12-3 or TRBV12-4 and TRBJ2-1; TRBD1 might be the D (6 bases). V was clipped by 5 bases and J by 1 base, with 15 bases between them. The CDR3 sequence is 16 residues long. In DNA, the CDR3 is TGTGCCAGCAGTACCTCAGGGGCCTCTTCCTACAATGAGCAGTTCTTC. It encodes CASSTSGASSYNEQFF.

This sequence joins TRBV20-1 and TRBJ2-3; D call uncertain. Trimming pared 3 bases from V and 5 bases from J, leaving 6 bases between. The CDR3 covers 11 residues. Per the germline V gene, CDR1 is DFQATT and CDR2 is SNEGSKA (reference sequence). This CDR3 is CSASVRDTQYF. The CDR3 DNA reads TGCAGTGCTAGTGTCCGAGATACGCAGTATTTT.

This clonotype was seen only a few times. V gene TRBV20-1 combines with J gene TRBJ2-2; D remains unclear. The CDR3 sequence is 14 residues long. Germline CDR1 and CDR2: DFQATT and SNEGSKA (reference sequence). V shed 0 bases and J shed 5 bases, with 10 bases lying between them. The CDR3 sequence is CSARERIRTGELFF. CDR3 DNA: TGCAGTGCTAGAGAGAGGATCCGGACCGGGGAGCTGTTTTTT.

Many counts were recorded for this clonotype. V usage is TRBV12-3 or TRBV12-4 and J usage is TRBJ2-7; weak D call: TRBD1 (6 bases). The CDR3 loop spans 14 amino acids. V was shortened by 4 bases and J by 0 bases, with 10 bases between the two germline ends. The CDR3 region is CASSSTGLSYEQYF. The CDR3 DNA reads as TGTGCCAGCAGTTCGACAGGTCTCTCCTACGAGCAGTACTTC.

As to this clonotype: Sequence at one end of the junction differs from germline and may be a read error. The chain has TRBV25-1 and TRBJ1-2; no reliable D call. The CDR3 loop spans 18 amino acids. Per the germline V gene, CDR1 is MGHDK and CDR2 is SYGVNS. The CDR3 here is CASSVSTLGPRTGYSYTF. In DNA form, the CDR3 reads TGTGCCAGCAGTGTATCAACCTTAGGGCCGCGCACGGGCTATAGCTACACCTTC.

This clonotype was seen a few times. This rearrangement joins TRBV12-3 or TRBV12-4 to TRBJ2-3, with 11 bases lining up with TRBD1. CDR3 length: 19 amino acids. V trimming: 2 bases; J trimming: 0 bases; junction bases outside the gene matches: 10. The CDR3 DNA is TGTGCCAGCAGTTTATGGGGGACAGGGGGAAGCTCTAGCACAGATACGCAGTATTTT. It encodes CASSLWGTGGSSSTDTQYF.

In its sample, this clonotype was seen a few times. This CDR3 reads CATSDFGSGNEQFF. CDR3 DNA sequence: TGTGCCACCAGTGATTTTGGGTCTGGCAATGAGCAGTTCTTC. V usage is TRBV24-1 and J usage is TRBJ2-1; D is unclear. Per the germline V gene, CDR1 is KGHDR and CDR2 is SFDVKD. V shed 1 base and J shed 6 bases, with 9 bases lying between them. CDR3 length equals 14 residues.

This clonotype showed up just a few times. This chain links TRBV10-3 with TRBJ2-7; no clear D gene. Trimming removed 4 bases at V and 7 bases at J, with 8 bases between. This CDR3 is built from 11 residues. Looked up from germline, CDR1 is ENHRY and CDR2 is SYGVKD. The CDR3 DNA follows: TGTGCCATCAGTGCCTTCCCGGAGCAGTACTTC. It translates to CAISAFPEQYF.

Ten or more counts support this clonotype. V gene TRBV7-6 combines with J gene TRBJ2-2; D could derive from TRBD1 or TRBD2 (5 bases each). The germline V gene encodes CDR1 SGHVS and CDR2 FNYEAQ. V was cut by 8 bases and J by 1 base, with 14 bases left in between. The CDR3 has 15 amino acids. The CDR3 reads CASGTGIRNTGELFF. CDR3 in DNA: TGTGCCAGCGGGACCGGGATAAGGAACACCGGGGAGCTGTTTTTT.

This clonotype has a count of ten or more. CDR3 sequence: CASSLDLRGPGEQFF. The CDR3 region has the DNA TGCGCCAGCAGCTTGGATCTGCGGGGGCCGGGTGAGCAGTTCTTC. The V gene is TRBV5-1, the J gene TRBJ2-1; tentatively, D is TRBD2 (7 bases). From germline, CDR1 is SGHRS and CDR2 YFSETQ. The CDR3 totals 15 residues. V lost 0 bases, J lost 9 bases, and 16 bases lay in between.

This clonotype turned up a few times. The V gene is TRBV29-1, the J gene TRBJ1-1; D uncertain. Germline CDR1 and CDR2: SQVTM and ANQGSEA. CDR3 length: 12 residues. The V end was cut by 6 bases, the J end by 5 bases, with 13 bases between. This CDR3 is CSVTGDRTEAFF. In DNA, the CDR3 is TGCAGCGTCACTGGGGATAGGACTGAAGCTTTCTTT.

This clonotype was seen a handful of times. V and J are TRBV27 and TRBJ1-1, with TRBD1 as a possible D gene (5 bases). The V gene's germline CDR1 is MNHEY and CDR2 SMNVEV (reference sequence). V was trimmed by 8 bases and J by 7 bases, leaving 20 bases between them. The CDR3 loop spans 14 amino acids. As DNA, the CDR3 is TGTGCCAGCGCCCCTACCGCAGGGACCGGTGAAGCTTTCTTT. It translates to CASAPTAGTGEAFF.

This clonotype was observed a handful of times. This rearrangement joins TRBV6-5 to TRBJ2-4, with D possibly TRBD2 on 6 matching bases. This CDR3 contains 14 residues. Germline V gene lookup returns CDR1 MNHEY and CDR2 SVGAGI. V shed 5 bases and J shed 8 bases, with 16 bases lying between them. In DNA form, the CDR3 reads TGTGCCAGCAGTGCCATGGGGGGACGGCACATTCAGTACTTC. This encodes CASSAMGGRHIQYF.

The chain is built from TRBV4-1 and TRBJ2-7; tentatively, D is TRBD2 (6 bases). Germline V gene data show CDR1 as MGHRA and CDR2 as YSYEKL. V was shortened by 0 bases and J by 3 bases, with 12 bases between the two germline ends. This CDR3 has 15 amino acids. CDR3: CASSQEYRLDYEQYF. In nucleotides, the CDR3 is TGCGCCAGCAGCCAAGAATATCGACTAGACTACGAGCAGTACTTC.

A few counts support this clonotype. The gene calls are TRBV7-2 and TRBJ2-2, with D uncertain. Trimming took 5 bases from V and 2 from J, leaving 12 bases between them. Germline assignment: CDR1 SGHTA and CDR2 FQGNSA. The CDR3 covers 15 residues. The DNA for the CDR3 is TGTGCCAGCAGCCCGCGGCTCTTTAACACCGGGGAGCTGTTTTTT. Residues: CASSPRLFNTGELFF.

Points on this clonotype: One end of the junction does not line up with germline, which may come from a read error. This chain uses TRBV25-1 with TRBJ1-1; no definite D call. The germline V gene has CDR1 MGHDK and CDR2 SYGVNS. This CDR3 contains 12 residues. CDR3 amino acids: CASRDGPTEAFF. In DNA, the CDR3 is TGTGCCAGCAGGGACGGACCCACTGAAGCTTTTTTT. The whole variable domain, remainder taken from reference TRBV25-1 and TRBJ1-1, is EADIYQTPRYLVIGTGKKITLECSQTMGHDKMYWYQQDPGMELHLIHYSYGVNSTEKGDLSSESTVSRIRTEHFPLTLESARPSHTSQYLCASRDGPTEAFFGQGTRLTVV.

This clonotype was seen only a few times. The chain recombines TRBV15 with TRBJ2-1, with TRBD2 matching 7 bases. Germline V gene sequence: CDR1 LNHNV, CDR2 YYDKDF (reference sequence). The CDR3 covers 16 residues. J lost 8 bases, V lost 3 bases, and 13 bases had no gene match. The CDR3 sequence is CATSSYFLAVGDEQFF. The CDR3 DNA reads as TGTGCCACCAGCAGTTATTTTCTAGCGGTCGGGGATGAGCAGTTCTTC.

The rearrangement uses TRBV12-3 or TRBV12-4 and TRBJ2-5, with 10 positions matching TRBD1. The J segment lost 1 base and the V segment lost 7 bases, leaving 6 bases of the junction unmatched. This CDR3 region has 15 residues. The CDR3 nucleotides read TGTGCCAGCACCTCCGGGACAGGGGCCCAAGAGACCCAGTACTTC. Its protein product is CASTSGTGAQETQYF.

This clonotype was picked up a small number of times. This sequence joins TRBV4-2 and TRBJ1-1, with D hard to call. CDR3 size: 15 residues. The germline V gene encodes CDR1 LGHNA and CDR2 YNFKEQ. The ends were cut back, 0 bases at V and 6 bases at J, with 14 bases in the middle. In DNA, the CDR3 is TGTGCCAGCAGCCAAGATAGGGCGGGGATGGCTGAAGCTTTCTTT. Its translation is CASSQDRAGMAEAFF.

This clonotype was detected a few times. The rearrangement joins TRBV25-1 to TRBJ2-3; tentatively, D is TRBD2 (5 bases). CDR1 and CDR2 (germline): MGHDK, SYGVNS. The CDR3 is made up of 18 amino acids. V gave up 1 base and J gave up 1 base, with 18 bases separating them. This CDR3 reads CASSESSRGRLGTDTQYF. The CDR3 DNA reads as TGTGCCAGCAGTGAATCTTCCCGAGGGCGCCTAGGCACAGATACGCAGTATTTT.